Presented here are 25 T cell receptor beta chains from one specimen sequenced in a study of identical twins. One entry per CDR3 protein results from TCRdb running MiXCR on the 5' RACE reads. The sample lists around 480,000 distinct CDR3 sequences; approximately 14% were seen once. This same sample was also part of a study on yellow fever vaccine responses in identical twins.

Sequencing was done on a sample of CD4+ T cells sorted from blood. The receptors come from a woman between 18 and 30 years old in good health.

This clonotype was detected a few times. The rearrangement links TRBV29-1 to TRBJ2-2; TRBD2 matches 8 bases. Germline CDR1 reads SQVTM; CDR2 reads ANQGSEA. Trimming at V came to 0 bases and at J to 8 bases, leaving 5 bases not matched to a gene. This CDR3 is built from 14 residues. Here the CDR3 DNA reads TGCAGCGTTGAAGATTGGGCGGGAGGTGGGGAGCTGTTTTTT. This encodes CSVEDWAGGGELFF.

The rearrangement uses TRBV18 and TRBJ2-7; 9 nucleotides line up with TRBD1. Germline assignment: CDR1 KGHSH and CDR2 LQKENI. V shed 6 bases, J shed 6 bases, and the junction held 6 bases outside the gene matches. The CDR3 totals 13 residues. The CDR3 is CASSYTGGLEQYF. For the CDR3, the DNA is TGTGCCAGCTCTTACACAGGGGGCCTCGAGCAGTACTTC.

This clonotype was observed a few times. The chain couples TRBV14 to TRBJ2-3; 8 bases fit TRBD2. The germline CDR1 and CDR2 sequences are SGHDN and FVKESK. With 2 bases clipped from V and 3 bases from J, the junction kept 7 bases outside the gene matches. The length of the CDR3 is 16 residues. The CDR3 loop is CASSQHHGLATDTQYF. The CDR3, as DNA: TGTGCCAGCAGCCAACATCATGGACTAGCTACAGATACGCAGTATTTT. The variable domain in full, completed from reference TRBV14 and TRBJ2-3, reads EAGVTQFPSHSVIEKGQTVTLRCDPISGHDNLYWYRRVMGKEIKFLLHFVKESKQDESGMPNNRFLAERTGGTYSTLKVQPAELEDSGVYFCASSQHHGLATDTQYFGPGTRLTVL.

The chain employs TRBV6-5 and TRBJ2-1; D unclear. The CDR3 sequence is 13 residues long. Trimming cost V 4 bases and J 7 bases, with 11 bases left between them. In germline, CDR1 is MNHEY, CDR2 SVGAGI. CDR3 sequence: CASSSPSVNEQFF. The CDR3 bases are TGTGCCAGCAGTTCTCCTTCGGTTAATGAGCAGTTCTTC.

The table lists this clonotype with a few counts. The J gene is TRBJ2-3, the V gene TRBV28; TRBD2 might be the D (6 bases). The V and J ends lost 6 bases and 2 bases respectively, with 18 bases between them. CDR3 size: 16 residues. Germline V lookup: CDR1 MDHEN, CDR2 SYDVKM. CDR3 bases: TGTGCCAGCAGCCTTACGGCGGGGACTCCCACAGATACGCAGTATTTT. Translating gives CASSLTAGTPTDTQYF.

The chain carries TRBV6-5 and TRBJ2-7; 15 bases agree with TRBD2. Germline trimming cut 0 bases from V and 7 bases from J; bases unmatched to any gene: 10. Germline CDR1 is MNHEY and CDR2 is SVGAGI. The CDR3 totals 18 residues. The DNA for the CDR3 is TGTGCCAGCAGTTACTCGAGAACATCGGGACTAGCGGGAGGTGAGCAGTACTTC. This encodes CASSYSRTSGLAGGEQYF.

V is TRBV7-2 and J is TRBJ2-5; the D is unclear. With 5 bases removed from V and 7 bases from J, the gap between germline ends came to 17 bases. CDR1 is SGHTA and CDR2 is FQGNSA in the germline V gene. This CDR3 contains 14 residues. In nucleotides, the CDR3 is TGTGCCAGCAGCGTAGGAAGGGATTGGGGGACCCAGTACTTC. This translates into CASSVGRDWGTQYF.

This chain links TRBV7-3 with TRBJ2-1, with TRBD2 matching over 12 bases. The CDR3 extends over 16 amino acids. Germline CDR1 SGHTA, CDR2 FQGTGA. The junction had 11 bases not matched to a gene; V was cut back by 5 bases and J by 9 bases. Here the CDR3 DNA reads TGTGCCAGCAGCCCAAAACCTAGCGGGGGGGCCGGTGAGCAGTTCTTC. Protein sequence: CASSPKPSGGAGEQFF.

This chain connects TRBV18 to TRBJ2-1; D ambiguous. The CDR3 spans 16 residues. In germline, CDR1 is KGHSH, CDR2 LQKENI. V was pared by 3 bases and J by 0 bases, with 12 bases between. The CDR3 DNA follows: TGTGCCAGCTCACCGCGTGCGGAGAGCTCCTACAATGAGCAGTTCTTC. Amino acid sequence: CASSPRAESSYNEQFF.

Only a few counts were recorded for this clonotype. The chain couples TRBV7-8 to TRBJ2-7; possible D gene TRBD1, 5 bases. Between the trimmed V and J ends, which lost 4 bases and 7 bases, there was a span of 14 bases. Germline CDR1 reads SGHVS; CDR2 reads FQNEAQ. CDR3 length: 13 amino acids. The CDR3 sequence is CASSSFWGFEQYF. CDR3 coding DNA: TGTGCCAGCAGCTCCTTTTGGGGCTTTGAGCAGTACTTC.

In this sample, this clonotype turned up many times. The chain uses TRBV29-1 and TRBJ2-5; perhaps TRBD2 as D (5 bases). This CDR3 region has 12 residues. Per germline, CDR1 SQVTM and CDR2 ANQGSEA. Trimming took 7 bases from V and 2 from J, leaving 11 bases between them. The CDR3 DNA sequence: TGCAGCGCAAGAAGAGGGCAAGAGACCCAGTACTTC. It encodes CSARRGQETQYF.

The chain carries TRBV9 and TRBJ2-3; 11 positions agree with TRBD2. This CDR3 region has 17 residues. V lost 2 bases and J lost 4; bases outside the gene matches: 9. Germline V gene sequence: CDR1 SGDLS, CDR2 YYNGEE. The CDR3 DNA reads as TGTGCCAGCAGCGTTGTCGCTAGCGGGAGGAAGGCAGATACGCAGTATTTT. This translates into CASSVVASGRKADTQYF.

The chain has TRBV7-2 and TRBJ2-7, with TRBD2 matching 7 bases. Per the germline V gene, CDR1 is SGHTA and CDR2 is FQGNSA. The CDR3 length is 13 residues. The V and J ends lost 4 bases and 7 bases, in that order; junction bases with no gene match: 7. Here the CDR3 reads CASSSLLASEQYF. The CDR3 DNA follows: TGTGCCAGCAGCTCCCTACTAGCGAGTGAGCAGTACTTC.

This clonotype occurred a few times. The CDR3 DNA reads TGTGCCAGCAGCCGGGACATAACCTATGGCTACACCTTC. Translated: CASSRDITYGYTF. V usage is TRBV28 and J usage is TRBJ1-2, with D possibly matching TRBD1 (6 bases). The germline V gene has CDR1 MDHEN and CDR2 SYDVKM. CDR3 length: 13 amino acids. Trimming took 6 bases from V and 4 from J, leaving 12 bases between them.

This clonotype was counted a few times. The chain carries TRBV2 and TRBJ2-3; 8 bases fit TRBD2. Germline values: CDR1 SNHLY, CDR2 FYNNEI. This CDR3 spans 16 amino acids. The J segment lost 11 bases and the V segment lost 1 base, leaving 14 bases of the junction unmatched. CDR3 nucleotides: TGTGCCAGCAGTGAAGGGGGGACTAGAGTTCCCTACGAGCAGTATTTT. It encodes CASSEGGTRVPYEQYF. Full variable domain (rest looked up from reference TRBV2 and TRBJ2-3): EPEVTQTPSHQVTQMGQEVILRCVPISNHLYFYWYRQILGQKVEFLVSFYNNEISEKSEIFDDQFSVERPDGSNFTLKIRSTKLEDSAMYFCASSEGGTRVPYEQYFGPGTRLTVL.

The rearrangement links TRBV28 to TRBJ2-2; 9 bases match TRBD1. After removal of 5 bases from V and 4 bases from J, the junction contained 11 bases not matched to a gene. CDR3 length: 17 amino acids. The germline V gene has CDR1 MDHEN and CDR2 SYDVKM. The CDR3 reads CASSASSGTGSTGELFF. CDR3 DNA: TGTGCCAGCAGTGCTTCTTCCGGGACAGGGAGCACCGGGGAGCTGTTTTTT.

This clonotype has only a few counts. The genes are TRBV5-1 and TRBJ2-7, with a possible D match to TRBD1 (5 bases). Germline values: CDR1 SGHRS, CDR2 YFSETQ. The CDR3 extends over 14 amino acids. Trimming pared 0 bases from V and 6 bases from J, leaving 13 bases between. This CDR3 is CASSLAESRGEQYF. The CDR3 DNA follows: TGCGCCAGCAGCTTGGCGGAATCTAGGGGCGAGCAGTACTTC.

This clonotype was recorded many times. The DNA for the CDR3 is TGTGCCAGCAGGAATCGGGGACAGGGGAAGAGGTATGAAGCTTTCTTT. As protein: CASRNRGQGKRYEAFF. This chain connects TRBV6-1 to TRBJ1-1; 10 bases align to TRBD1. The CDR3 consists of 16 residues. After removal of 6 bases from V and 7 bases from J, the junction contained 14 bases not matched to a gene. Per the germline V gene, CDR1 is MNHNS and CDR2 is SASEGT.

This clonotype was observed a handful of times. This sequence joins TRBV6-5 and TRBJ2-5; D is undetermined. CDR3 length equals 15 residues. V was cut by 4 bases and J by 5 bases, with 17 bases left in between. Germline V gene lookup returns CDR1 MNHEY and CDR2 SVGAGI. The CDR3 region is CASSLEYSAWETQYF. In DNA form, the CDR3 reads TGTGCCAGCAGTTTAGAATACAGTGCTTGGGAGACCCAGTACTTC.

The V gene is TRBV20-1, the J gene TRBJ2-3, with 10 nucleotides matching TRBD2. CDR1 DFQATT and CDR2 SNEGSKA come from the germline V gene (reference sequence). The CDR3 length is 14 residues. With 4 bases clipped from V and 5 bases from J, the junction kept 6 bases outside the gene matches. Written as DNA, the CDR3 is TGCAGTGCTATCCCTAGCGGGAGAGGAGATACGCAGTATTTT. Its translation is CSAIPSGRGDTQYF.

A few counts support this clonotype. V usage is TRBV29-1 and J usage is TRBJ2-3, with 8 bases matching TRBD2. Trimming at V came to 4 bases and at J to 3 bases, leaving 12 bases not matched to a gene. Per the germline V gene, CDR1 is SQVTM and CDR2 is ANQGSEA. This CDR3 has 16 amino acids. DNA of the CDR3: TGCAGCGTTGGCCATAGAGGTAGCGGGGTAACAGATACGCAGTATTTT. Translated, it gives CSVGHRGSGVTDTQYF.

This clonotype appeared a few times. The chain joins TRBV7-8 to TRBJ2-7; unclear D gene. V gave up 0 bases and J gave up 2 bases, with 11 bases separating them. Per germline, CDR1 SGHVS and CDR2 FQNEAQ. The CDR3 loop spans 15 amino acids. The CDR3 DNA reads TGTGCCAGCAGCTTAGCGGTCCGGGCCACCTACGAGCAGTACTTC. Its protein is CASSLAVRATYEQYF.

This clonotype was observed at least ten times. The rearrangement joins TRBV3-1 to TRBJ2-3; TRBD2 matches 9 bases. The CDR3 runs 16 residues. The junction had 6 bases not matched to a gene; V was cut back by 0 bases and J by 5 bases. CDR1 is LGHDT and CDR2 is YNNKEL in the germline V gene (reference sequence). Here the CDR3 reads CASSQDRLAGIDTQYF. The CDR3 region has the DNA TGTGCCAGCAGCCAAGATAGGCTAGCGGGAATAGATACGCAGTATTTT.

This clonotype has a handful of counts. This chain joins TRBV5-6 and TRBJ2-1, with 11 bases identical to TRBD2. The CDR3 extends over 15 amino acids. The germline CDR1 and CDR2 sequences are SGHDT and YYEEEE. J lost 13 bases, V lost 1 base, and 10 bases had no gene match. In DNA, the CDR3 is TGTGCCAGCAGCTTGACTAGCGGGGGATCCCCTAAACAGTTCTTC. Encoded protein: CASSLTSGGSPKQFF.

The sample holds many counts of this clonotype. V is TRBV12-3 or TRBV12-4 and J is TRBJ2-2; maybe TRBD2 (6 bases). The V end lost 5 bases, the J end lost 0 bases, and 10 bases lay between the germline ends. The CDR3 has 15 residues. The CDR3 reads CASSPIAANTGELFF. The CDR3 coding sequence is TGTGCCAGCAGTCCCATAGCGGCGAACACCGGGGAGCTGTTTTTT.